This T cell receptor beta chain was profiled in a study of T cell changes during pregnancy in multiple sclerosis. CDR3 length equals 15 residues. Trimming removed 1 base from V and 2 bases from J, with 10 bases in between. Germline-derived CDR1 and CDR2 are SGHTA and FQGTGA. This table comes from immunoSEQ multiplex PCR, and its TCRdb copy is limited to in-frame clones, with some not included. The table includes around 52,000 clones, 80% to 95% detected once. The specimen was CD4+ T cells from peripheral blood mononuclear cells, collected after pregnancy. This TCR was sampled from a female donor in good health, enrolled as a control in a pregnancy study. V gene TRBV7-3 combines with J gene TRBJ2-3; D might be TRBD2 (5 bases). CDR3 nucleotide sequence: TGTGCCAGCAGCTTAATGGCGGGCCCCACAGATACGCAGTATTTT. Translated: CASSLMAGPTDTQYF.